The 29 T cell receptor beta chains below were found in one sample sequenced in a study of early T cells in non-severe SARS-CoV-2 infection. TCRdb analysed the 5' RACE reads with MiXCR anew, one entry per CDR3 protein. This table has about 69,000 distinct CDR3 sequences, about 13% appearing once. Sequencing was carried out using whole blood. Receptor source: an adult who was a healthcare worker with PCR-confirmed SARS-CoV-2 infection or an uninfected control (not recorded which).

The chain recombines TRBV20-1 with TRBJ2-1; 10 bases map to TRBD2. Losses at the gene ends were 0 bases for V and 3 bases for J; bases not matched to a gene: 5. This CDR3 contains 16 residues. Germline V gives CDR1 DFQATT, CDR2 SNEGSKA (reference sequence). The CDR3 reads CSARDHSGGDYNEQFF. DNA for the CDR3: TGCAGTGCTAGAGATCACAGCGGGGGGGACTACAATGAGCAGTTCTTC.

This clonotype occurred many times. This rearrangement joins TRBV24-1 to TRBJ2-1; 8 bases map to TRBD1. Germline values: CDR1 KGHDR, CDR2 SFDVKD. After removal of 3 bases from V and 5 bases from J, the junction contained 11 bases not matched to a gene. CDR3 size: 17 residues. CDR3 DNA sequence: TGTGCCACCAGTGATGTACCGACAGGGGATTTGGACAATGAGCAGTTCTTC. Encoded protein: CATSDVPTGDLDNEQFF.

The chain links TRBV24-1 to TRBJ1-5; TRBD1 aligns across 7 bases. V shed 7 bases and J 0 bases; nucleotides not matched to a gene: 29. The CDR3 runs 23 residues. Germline-derived CDR1 and CDR2 are KGHDR and SFDVKD. Here the CDR3 reads CATRTRGILARLGIRNSNQPQHF. The CDR3 DNA reads as TGTGCCACCAGGACCAGGGGGATCTTGGCGAGGTTGGGAATACGGAATAGCAATCAGCCCCAGCATTTT.

This clonotype was recorded a few times. Written as DNA, the CDR3 is TGTGCCAGCAGCCCAGGGGTACTAGCCAAAAACATTCAGTACTTC. This sequence encodes CASSPGVLAKNIQYF. The J gene is TRBJ2-4, the V gene TRBV12-3 or TRBV12-4; D is possibly TRBD1 (6 bases). The CDR3 covers 15 residues. Trimming left V 6 bases short and J 0 bases short, with 12 bases between.

The chain employs TRBV10-3 and TRBJ1-1, with a weak D call TRBD1 (5 bases). Germline lookup yields CDR1 ENHRY and CDR2 SYGVKD. The V end was cut by 9 bases, the J end by 4 bases, with 12 bases between. The CDR3 is 12 residues long. CDR3 in amino acids: CAMGGGSTEAFF. The CDR3 DNA follows: TGTGCCATGGGGGGTGGGAGCACTGAAGCTTTCTTT.

This clonotype was counted a few times. The chain uses TRBV29-1 and TRBJ1-1; D gene uncertain. CDR3 length: 13 amino acids. Germline-derived CDR1 and CDR2 are SQVTM and ANQGSEA. The V and J ends lost 6 bases and 2 bases respectively, with 13 bases between them. The CDR3: CSVGREGNTEAFF. The CDR3 DNA follows: TGCAGCGTCGGACGTGAAGGTAACACTGAAGCTTTCTTT.

This clonotype turned up a few times. V gene TRBV12-5 combines with J gene TRBJ1-5; D unclear. The CDR3 spans 14 residues. Germline CDR1 LGHNT, CDR2 FRNRAP. V lost 0 bases to trimming and J lost 4 bases, with 7 bases between them. For the CDR3, the DNA is TGTGCTAGTGGTTTGGTACCGGGGAATCAGCCCCAGCATTTT. Amino acids: CASGLVPGNQPQHF.

This clonotype was counted many times. This sequence joins TRBV11-2 and TRBJ2-7, with D unresolved. V gave up 5 bases and J gave up 2 bases, with 16 bases separating them. The CDR3 consists of 15 residues. Germline CDR1 and CDR2: SGHAT and FQNNGV. CDR3 in amino acids: CASSPPTRDPYEQYF. CDR3 DNA: TGTGCCAGCAGCCCGCCGACCCGTGATCCCTACGAGCAGTACTTC.

This clonotype has a count of ten or more. The rearrangement uses TRBV6-2 or TRBV6-3 and TRBJ1-6, with D possibly TRBD1 on 5 matching bases. The CDR3 runs 14 residues. The germline V gene has CDR1 MNHEY and CDR2 SVGEGT. Trimming left V 5 bases short and J 8 bases short, with 13 bases between. CDR3 in DNA: TGTGCCAGCAGTCAAGAGGGGACTTATTCACCCCTCCACTTT. Translating it yields CASSQEGTYSPLHF.

This clonotype was seen many times. The chain carries TRBV7-9 and TRBJ1-2; D ambiguous. V was shortened by 3 bases and J by 8 bases, with 22 bases between the two germline ends. Germline CDR1 is SEHNR and CDR2 is FQNEAQ (reference sequence). The CDR3 loop spans 16 amino acids. This CDR3 reads CASSLAEGASAGGYTF. The CDR3 DNA is TGTGCCAGCAGCTTGGCCGAGGGAGCCTCCGCGGGCGGCTACACCTTC.

This clonotype was picked up a small number of times. The V call is TRBV28, the J call TRBJ2-5; D might be TRBD2 (6 bases). This CDR3 region has 13 residues. V was clipped by 5 bases and J by 6 bases, with 13 bases between them. CDR1 MDHEN and CDR2 SYDVKM come from the germline V gene. CDR3 bases: TGTGCCAGCAGTAGCGGGCCAGGGAAGACCCAGTACTTC. Protein sequence: CASSSGPGKTQYF.

This clonotype was observed a handful of times. V usage is TRBV5-1 and J usage is TRBJ2-4; D call uncertain. This CDR3 comprises 13 residues. The V gene lost 0 bases and the J gene lost 6 bases, with 7 bases spanning the gap. Germline assignment: CDR1 SGHRS and CDR2 YFSETQ. Written as DNA, the CDR3 is TGCGCCAGCAGCTTGGAGGATACAAACATTCAGTACTTC. Translated, it gives CASSLEDTNIQYF.

This clonotype was observed many times. J is TRBJ2-2 and V is TRBV11-2; D is perhaps TRBD1 (5 bases). Per the germline V gene, CDR1 is SGHAT and CDR2 is FQNNGV. The CDR3 loop spans 15 amino acids. Trimming shortened V by 5 bases and J by 4 bases, and 14 bases separated the two germline ends. The chain's CDR3 is CASSTDWGPTGELFF. Written as DNA, the CDR3 is TGTGCCAGCAGCACGGATTGGGGCCCCACCGGGGAGCTGTTTTTT.

This clonotype appeared a few times. V is TRBV18 and J is TRBJ2-7, with D possibly called TRBD1 or TRBD2 (5 bases each). V lost 3 bases, J lost 2 bases, and 11 bases lay in between. There are 14 residues in the CDR3. The germline V gene encodes CDR1 KGHSH and CDR2 LQKENI. CDR3 loop: CASSPGTDTYEQYF. The CDR3 DNA is TGTGCCAGCTCACCCGGGACCGACACCTACGAGCAGTACTTC.

The V gene is TRBV10-3, the J gene TRBJ2-7; TRBD1 or TRBD2 may be the D gene (5 bases each). V was pared by 4 bases and J by 6 bases, with 7 bases between. The CDR3 runs 11 residues. Germline loops: CDR1 ENHRY, CDR2 SYGVKD. CDR3 sequence: CAISGGSEQYF. CDR3 nucleotides: TGTGCCATCAGTGGGGGGAGCGAGCAGTACTTC.

The chain is built from TRBV7-2 and TRBJ1-3, with D possibly matching TRBD1 (6 bases). Germline loops: CDR1 SGHTA, CDR2 FQGNSA. The germline V and J ends were trimmed by 5 bases and 0 bases, with 17 bases remaining between them. The CDR3 extends over 17 amino acids. The CDR3, as DNA: TGTGCCAGCAGCCCGACTTCACAGGGTTTCTCTGGAAACACCATATATTTT. Its protein product is CASSPTSQGFSGNTIYF.

The chain employs TRBV12-5 and TRBJ1-1; D unresolved. The length of the CDR3 is 11 residues. CDR1 and CDR2 (germline): LGHNT, FRNRAP. Deletions cut 5 bases from V and 8 bases from J, with 9 bases between. The CDR3 protein is CASGHGTEAFF. CDR3 DNA sequence: TGTGCTAGTGGTCACGGAACAGAAGCTTTCTTT.

This clonotype came up a few times. The rearrangement uses TRBV29-1 and TRBJ2-3, with 8 positions matching TRBD1. Unmatched junction bases numbered 9, after V lost 6 bases and J lost 4 bases. This CDR3 is built from 14 residues. The germline CDR1 and CDR2 sequences are SQVTM and ANQGSEA. The CDR3 region has the DNA TGCAGCGTGGCGACAGGGGTGCCCCCAGATACGCAGTATTTT. It encodes CSVATGVPPDTQYF.

In its sample, this clonotype was seen many times. The CDR3: CASSPRVADNSPLHF. CDR3 sequence (DNA): TGTGCCAGCAGTCCGCGAGTAGCGGATAATTCACCCCTCCACTTT. The rearrangement uses TRBV27 and TRBJ1-6; D uncertain. The V gene's germline CDR1 is MNHEY and CDR2 SMNVEV (reference sequence). The CDR3 is made up of 15 amino acids. V lost 5 bases to trimming and J lost 5 bases, with 13 bases between them.

This clonotype was picked up many times. A read error may account for a junction end that differs from germline. The chain is built from TRBV7-2 and TRBJ1-3; D uncertain. This CDR3 spans 13 amino acids. Germline values: CDR1 SGHTA, CDR2 FQGNSA. The CDR3 coding sequence is TGTGCCAGCAGACGGATGTCTGAAAACACCATATATTTT. This gives the protein CASRRMSENTIYF. Using reference TRBV7-2 and TRBJ1-3 for the parts outside the CDR3, the full variable domain is GAGVSQSPSNKVTEKGKDVELRCDPISGHTALYWYRQSLGQGLEFLIYFQGNSAPDKSGLPSDRFSAERTGGSVSTLTIQRTQQEDSAVYLCASRRMSENTIYFGEGSWLTVV.

The chain links TRBV5-5 to TRBJ2-3; D gene uncertain. V lost 0 bases to trimming and J lost 5 bases, with 10 bases between them. CDR1 is SGHKS and CDR2 is YYEKEE in the germline V gene (reference sequence). The CDR3 runs to 14 residues. CDR3 residues: CASSLEISVDTQYF. The CDR3 region has the DNA TGTGCCAGCAGCTTGGAAATTTCGGTAGATACGCAGTATTTT. The full variable domain, rest sourced from reference TRBV5-5 and TRBJ2-3, is DAGVTQSPTHLIKTRGQQVTLRCSPISGHKSVSWYQQVLGQGPQFIFQYYEKEERGRGNFPDRFSARQFPNYSSELNVNALLLGDSALYLCASSLEISVDTQYFGPGTRLTVL.

This sequence joins TRBV12-3 or TRBV12-4 and TRBJ1-1; tentatively, D is TRBD1 (5 bases). Trimming left V 2 bases short and J 5 bases short, with 15 bases between. The CDR3 runs 15 residues. The CDR3 region has the DNA TGTGCCAGCAGTTTATACGGGGGAGTAGGGACTGAAGCTTTCTTT. Translated, it gives CASSLYGGVGTEAFF.

The sample holds many counts of this clonotype. This sequence joins TRBV28 and TRBJ1-4, with 8 bases that match TRBD1. This CDR3 has 15 residues. Trimming removed 5 bases from V and 0 bases from J; junction bases left unmatched: 2. Germline lookup yields CDR1 MDHEN and CDR2 SYDVKM. The CDR3 reads CASSGTGATNEKLFF. In DNA form, the CDR3 reads TGTGCCAGCAGTGGGACAGGTGCAACTAATGAAAAACTGTTTTTT.

Regarding this clonotype: A much larger clone sits a single nucleotide away, making a read error possible. The V and J genes are TRBV28 and TRBJ1-5, with a weak D call TRBD1 (5 bases). This CDR3 spans 17 amino acids. Per the germline V gene, CDR1 is MDHEN and CDR2 is SYDVKM. The V end lost 5 bases, the J end lost 5 bases, and 22 bases lay between the germline ends. The CDR3 nucleotides are TGTGCCAGCAGTCTTATGGGGGGTCAGGGCCTCGATCAGCCCCAGCATTTT. As protein: CASSLMGGQGLDQPQHF.

V and J are TRBV6-2 or TRBV6-3 and TRBJ2-1; tentatively, D is TRBD2 (7 bases). V lost 4 bases to trimming and J lost 8 bases, with 12 bases between them. Per the germline V gene, CDR1 is MNHEY and CDR2 is SVGEGT. CDR3 length: 13 residues. CDR3 sequence reads: CASSSGGRDEQFF. In DNA, the CDR3 is TGTGCCAGCAGTTCGGGGGGCCGGGATGAGCAGTTCTTC.

The V gene is TRBV14, the J gene TRBJ1-5, with a tentative D call TRBD1 (6 bases). The length of the CDR3 is 13 residues. Trimming cost V 4 bases and J 4 bases, with 8 bases left between them. Germline V gene data show CDR1 as SGHDN and CDR2 as FVKESK. CDR3 amino acids: CASSRTVNQPQHF. For the CDR3, the DNA is TGTGCCAGCAGCCGGACAGTTAATCAGCCCCAGCATTTT.

The chain is built from TRBV10-3 and TRBJ1-4; 11 positions match TRBD1. Trimming cost V 6 bases and J 6 bases; bases outside gene matches: 6. The CDR3 spans 15 residues. The germline V gene encodes CDR1 ENHRY and CDR2 SYGVKD. CDR3 DNA: TGTGCCATCAGGCCTGGACAGGGGGCTCATGAAAAACTGTTTTTT. It is translated as CAIRPGQGAHEKLFF.

This clonotype was detected many times. This rearrangement joins TRBV11-2 to TRBJ2-1, with D unclear. Germline lookup yields CDR1 SGHAT and CDR2 FQNNGV. Trimming took 0 bases from V and 2 from J, leaving 11 bases between them. There are 16 residues in the CDR3. DNA of the CDR3: TGTGCCAGCAGCTTAGATCCCAGGATCCCCTACAATGAGCAGTTCTTC. It yields the protein CASSLDPRIPYNEQFF.

This clonotype was counted a few times. This sequence joins TRBV4-1 and TRBJ1-4; tentatively, D is TRBD1 (5 bases). CDR1 is MGHRA, CDR2 YSYEKL, per germline. The CDR3 spans 23 residues. The ends were cut back, 2 bases at V and 5 bases at J, with 36 bases in the middle. The CDR3 reads CASSQPPLGGTGKGEEPNEKLFF. In DNA form, the CDR3 reads TGCGCCAGCAGCCAACCACCCCTCGGCGGGACGGGAAAGGGTGAGGAACCGAATGAAAAACTGTTTTTT.